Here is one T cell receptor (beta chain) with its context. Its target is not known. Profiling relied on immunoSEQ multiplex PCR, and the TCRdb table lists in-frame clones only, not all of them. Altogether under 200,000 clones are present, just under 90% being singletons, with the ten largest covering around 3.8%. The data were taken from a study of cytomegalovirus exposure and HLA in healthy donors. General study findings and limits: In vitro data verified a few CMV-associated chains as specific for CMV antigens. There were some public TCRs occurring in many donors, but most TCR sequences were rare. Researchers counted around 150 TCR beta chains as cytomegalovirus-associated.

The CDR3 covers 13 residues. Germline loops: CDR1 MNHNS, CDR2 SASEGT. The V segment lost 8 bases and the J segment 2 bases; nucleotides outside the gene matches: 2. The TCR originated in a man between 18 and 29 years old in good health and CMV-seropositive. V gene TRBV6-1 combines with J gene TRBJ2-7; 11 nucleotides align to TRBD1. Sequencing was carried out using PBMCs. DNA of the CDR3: TGTGCCAGCGGGGACAGGGGGGCCTACGAGCAGTACTTC. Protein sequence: CASGDRGAYEQYF.